The sample holds a few counts of the clone carrying this T cell receptor beta chain. What it binds is not known. The TCR beta library used iRepertoire HTBI primers with Arm-PCR amplification of CDR3. In the authors' workflow: In the combined samples, 62 TRBV and 14 TRBJ segments were identified. MiXCR, applied by TCRdb to the multiplex PCR reads, yields one record per CDR3 protein. The V and J calls here are based on TCRdb, not the publication. This sample has around 420,000 distinct CDR3 sequences, with approximately 15% found just once. This entry is derived from a study of regulatory T cells in long-lasting Graves disease. Study-level points and caveats: Newly diagnosed patients shared about 950 public clonotypes; persistent patients shared about 2,700.

Time point of the sample: newly diagnosed GD, antithyroid drugs for less than 3 months. PBMC RNA served as the TCR library source. Trimming took off 3 bases at V and 1 base at J, with 16 bases between the two ends. Germline-derived CDR1 and CDR2 are KGHDR and SFDVKD. The CDR3 has 17 amino acids. These data are also associated with another study on T cells in Graves' hyperthyroidism and ophthalmopathy.

The chain links TRBV24-1 to TRBJ2-3; unclear D gene. This clonotype originated in a woman aged 40 to 49 with Graves disease. Sequencing used peripheral blood mononuclear cells (PBMCs), obtained at new diagnosis, from a patient treated with antithyroid drugs. For the CDR3, the DNA is TGTGCCACCAGTGATCCCCGCAGGTTTGCCGGCACAGATACGCAGTATTTT. This encodes CATSDPRRFAGTDTQYF.